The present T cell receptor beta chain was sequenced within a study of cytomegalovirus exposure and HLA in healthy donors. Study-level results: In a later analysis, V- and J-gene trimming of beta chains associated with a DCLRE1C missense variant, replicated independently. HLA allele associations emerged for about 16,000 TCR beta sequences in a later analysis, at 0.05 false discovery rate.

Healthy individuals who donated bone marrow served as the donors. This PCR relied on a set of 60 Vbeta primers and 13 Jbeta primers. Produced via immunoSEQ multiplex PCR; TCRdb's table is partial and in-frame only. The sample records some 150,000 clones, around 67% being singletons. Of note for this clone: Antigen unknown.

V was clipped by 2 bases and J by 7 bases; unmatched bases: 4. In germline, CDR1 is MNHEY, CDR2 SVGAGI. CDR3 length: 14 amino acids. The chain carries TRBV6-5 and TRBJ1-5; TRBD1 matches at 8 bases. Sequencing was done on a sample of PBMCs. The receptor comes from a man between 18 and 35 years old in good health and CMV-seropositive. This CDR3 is CASSYGDRQQPQHF. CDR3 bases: TGTGCCAGCAGTTACGGGGACAGGCAACAGCCCCAGCATTTT.